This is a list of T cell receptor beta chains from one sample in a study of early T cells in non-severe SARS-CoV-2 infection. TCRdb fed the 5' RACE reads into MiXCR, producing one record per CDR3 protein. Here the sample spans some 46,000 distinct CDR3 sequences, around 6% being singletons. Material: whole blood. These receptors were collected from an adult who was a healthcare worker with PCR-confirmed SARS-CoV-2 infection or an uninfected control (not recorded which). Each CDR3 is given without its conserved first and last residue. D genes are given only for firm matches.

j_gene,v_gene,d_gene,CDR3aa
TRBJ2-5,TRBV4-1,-,ASSQQGQETQY
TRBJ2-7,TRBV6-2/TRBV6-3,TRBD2,ASSLAGRVSEQY
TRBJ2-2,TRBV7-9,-,ASSVDWNTGELF
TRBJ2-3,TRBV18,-,ASSPYSNTDTQY
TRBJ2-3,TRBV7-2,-,ASSQDSTDTQY
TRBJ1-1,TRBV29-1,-,SVQPGLRLAEAF
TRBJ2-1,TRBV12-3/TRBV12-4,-,ASSSSGVLGEQF
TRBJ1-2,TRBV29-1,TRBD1,SVVVDRVT
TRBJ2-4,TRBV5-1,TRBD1,ASSYTTGGTSDIQY
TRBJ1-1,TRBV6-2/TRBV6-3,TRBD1,ASSLGTERWNTEAF
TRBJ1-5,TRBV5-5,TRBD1,ASSSGQGIIQPQH
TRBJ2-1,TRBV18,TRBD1,ASSPKRDRVYEQF
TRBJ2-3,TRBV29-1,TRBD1,SSRGLGPTQY
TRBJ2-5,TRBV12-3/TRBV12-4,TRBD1,ASRNNRGEETQY
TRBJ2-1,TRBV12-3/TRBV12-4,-,ASSLNSKEQF
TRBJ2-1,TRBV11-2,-,ASSLGRPSNEQF
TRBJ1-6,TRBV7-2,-,ASSSQFDSPLH
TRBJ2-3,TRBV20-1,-,SASTRGSSTDTQF
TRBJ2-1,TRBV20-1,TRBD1,SAHAGTDLNEQF
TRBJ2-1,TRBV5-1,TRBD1,ASSLWGNRGPDNEQF
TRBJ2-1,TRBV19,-,ASYGGVSSYNEQF
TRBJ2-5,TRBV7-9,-,ASSLAGGQETQY
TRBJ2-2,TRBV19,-,ASKGDMNTGELF
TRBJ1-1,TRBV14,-,ASSQESGVADMNTEAF
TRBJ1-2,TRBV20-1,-,SARAGGSVNYGYT
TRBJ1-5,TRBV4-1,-,ASSQETYSNQPQH
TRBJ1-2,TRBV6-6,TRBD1,ASSQQGDYGYT
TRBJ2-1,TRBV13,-,ASSGGYNEQF
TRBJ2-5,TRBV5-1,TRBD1,ASSLRQGPRETQY
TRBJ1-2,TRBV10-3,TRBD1,AISAGQVYGYT
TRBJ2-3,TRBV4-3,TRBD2,ASSPRASAGGTDTQY
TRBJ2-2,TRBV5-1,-,ASSFLDGGRELF
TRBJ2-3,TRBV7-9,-,GSSPPSTDTQY
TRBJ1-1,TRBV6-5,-,ASTHRWGVNTEAF
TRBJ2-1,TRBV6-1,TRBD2,ASRAGTSVGEQF
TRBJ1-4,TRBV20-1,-,SAPVPTNEKLF
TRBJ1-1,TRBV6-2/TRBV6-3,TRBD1,ASILRPGQVKSEAF
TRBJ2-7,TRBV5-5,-,ASSWGQGPNEQY
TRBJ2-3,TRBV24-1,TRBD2,ATSDLRLADTDTQY
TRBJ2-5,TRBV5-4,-,ASSLGLLAGETQY
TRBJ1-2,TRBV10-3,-,ASKDPGGGYT
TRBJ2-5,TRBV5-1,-,ASRVGGQETQY
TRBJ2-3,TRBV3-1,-,ASSQASSDSGTDTQY
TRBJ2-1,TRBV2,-,ASIRGGIRSHEQF
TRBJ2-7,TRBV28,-,ASSLGIREQY
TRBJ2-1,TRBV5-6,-,ASSLVGSYYEQF
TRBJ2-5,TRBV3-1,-,ASSRAGTQLRAQY
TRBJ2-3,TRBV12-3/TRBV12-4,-,ASRQQGRDADTQY
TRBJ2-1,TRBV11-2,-,ASSSSGPSAYNEQF
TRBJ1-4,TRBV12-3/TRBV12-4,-,ASSLGGEKLF
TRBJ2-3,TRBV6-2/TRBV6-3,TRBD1,ASSPGTDSTDTQY
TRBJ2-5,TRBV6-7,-,ASSCPTQWTQY
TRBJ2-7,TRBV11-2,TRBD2,ASSLAGGVTYEQY